These 20 T cell receptor beta chains came from one sample sequenced in a study of blood T cell repertoires in COVID-19. TCRdb's table, derived via immunoSEQ multiplex PCR, lists solely in-frame clones and lacks some. The sample holds about 300,000 clones, approximately 84% seen once. The sequenced sample consisted of peripheral blood. These receptors all stem from a human donor with COVID-19, enrolled during active disease. The donor label of this sample is uncertain.

J is TRBJ1-5 and V is TRBV18; unclear D gene. CDR1 and CDR2 (germline): KGHSH, LQKENI. The length of the CDR3 is 16 residues. The V end was cut by 3 bases, the J end by 0 bases, with 12 bases between. CDR3 sequence reads: CASSPVQESSNQPQHF. The CDR3, as DNA: TGTGCCAGCTCACCGGTTCAGGAATCTAGCAATCAGCCCCAGCATTTT.

This clone was counted once. V usage is TRBV5-5 and J usage is TRBJ1-4; D is possibly TRBD1 (5 bases). Trimming shortened V by 4 bases and J by 0 bases, and 22 bases separated the two germline ends. CDR3 length: 19 residues. Germline loops: CDR1 SGHKS, CDR2 YYEKEE (reference sequence). DNA for the CDR3: TGTGCCAGCAGCAGTCAACCTACAGGTATTGGGGCAACTAATGAAAAACTGTTTTTT. Translating it yields CASSSQPTGIGATNEKLFF.

The rearrangement joins TRBV5-4 to TRBJ1-4; TRBD1 matches at 8 bases. The V gene's germline CDR1 is SGHNT and CDR2 YYREEE (reference sequence). CDR3 size: 14 residues. J gave up 7 bases and V 4 bases, and 6 bases lay outside the gene matches. The chain's CDR3 is CASSQDRASEKLFF. CDR3 nucleotide sequence: TGTGCCAGCAGCCAGGACAGGGCGAGTGAAAAACTGTTTTTT.

A single count supports this clone. The chain uses TRBV7-2 and TRBJ1-2, with D unclear. CDR1 SGHTA and CDR2 FQGNSA come from the germline V gene. This CDR3 region has 12 residues. V dropped 5 bases and J dropped 4 bases, with 8 bases sitting between them. The chain's CDR3 is CASSPNPYGYTF. The CDR3 coding sequence is TGTGCCAGCAGCCCCAATCCCTATGGCTACACCTTC.

The V gene is TRBV3-1 (or the pseudogene TRBV3-2), the J gene TRBJ2-2; the D is unclear. From germline, CDR1 is LGHDT and CDR2 YNNKEL (reference sequence). There are 14 residues in the CDR3. Trimming took off 4 bases at V and 2 bases at J, with 8 bases between the two ends. In nucleotides, the CDR3 is TGTGCCAGCAGCCTTGGGCCTAACACCGGGGAGCTGTTTTTT. Its protein is CASSLGPNTGELFF.

J is TRBJ1-5 and V is TRBV6-2 or TRBV6-3, with 7 bases lining up with TRBD1. Germline V lookup: CDR1 MNHEY, CDR2 SVGEGT. The junction had 5 bases not matched to a gene; V was cut back by 0 bases and J by 3 bases. This CDR3 has 16 amino acids. CDR3 region: CASSYSGQPPNQPQHF. The CDR3 DNA reads TGTGCCAGCAGTTACTCGGGACAGCCCCCCAATCAGCCCCAGCATTTT.

This clone has only a few counts. The V and J genes are TRBV11-2 and TRBJ1-6, with TRBD1 matching 10 bases. CDR3 length: 14 amino acids. Germline values: CDR1 SGHAT, CDR2 FQNNGV. V lost 6 bases and J lost 9; bases outside the gene matches: 5. The CDR3 DNA reads TGTGCCAGCAGTCGGGACAGGGGTGGTTCACCCCTCCACTTT. As protein: CASSRDRGGSPLHF.

The chain is built from TRBV9 and TRBJ1-1; 9 positions match TRBD1. CDR1 and CDR2 (germline): SGDLS, YYNGEE. The CDR3 length is 14 residues. Unmatched junction bases numbered 6, after V lost 2 bases and J lost 7 bases. The CDR3 coding sequence is TGTGCCAGCAGCGTGATTGACAGGGGGAATGAAGCTTTCTTT. Protein: CASSVIDRGNEAFF. The full variable domain, in which reference TRBV9 and TRBJ1-1 provide the parts outside the CDR3, is DSGVTQTPKHLITATGQRVTLRCSPRSGDLSVYWYQQSLDQGLQFLIQYYNGEERAKGNILERFSAQQFPDLHSELNLSSLELGDSALYFCASSVIDRGNEAFFGQGTRLTVV.

V gene TRBV3-1 (or the pseudogene TRBV3-2) combines with J gene TRBJ1-6, with D possibly matching TRBD1 (5 bases). V was pared by 1 base and J by 5 bases, with 9 bases between. CDR1 and CDR2 from the germline V gene are LGHDT and YNNKEL (reference sequence). There are 15 residues in the CDR3. In DNA form, the CDR3 reads TGTGCCAGCAGCCAAGCCTTACAGGATAATTCACCCCTCCACTTT. As protein: CASSQALQDNSPLHF.

The chain has TRBV9 and TRBJ2-1; 7 positions match TRBD2. Per germline, CDR1 SGDLS and CDR2 YYNGEE. V dropped 0 bases and J dropped 3; count of bases not matched to a gene: 3. The CDR3 length is 15 residues. CDR3 bases: TGTGCCAGCAGCGTAGGACGGGGGGACTACAATGAGCAGTTCTTC. Translated: CASSVGRGDYNEQFF.

The rearrangement uses TRBV19 and TRBJ2-5; TRBD1 matches 7 bases. The CDR3 loop spans 16 amino acids. V dropped 6 bases and J dropped 4; count of bases not matched to a gene: 14. The germline V gene encodes CDR1 LNHDA and CDR2 SQIVND (reference sequence). CDR3 in DNA: TGTGCCAGTAGCGGGACAGCTAATAAAAGCGGAGAGACCCAGTACTTC. Protein product: CASSGTANKSGETQYF. Based on the CDR3 plus reference TRBV19 and TRBJ2-5, the full variable domain is DGGITQSPKYLFRKEGQNVTLSCEQNLNHDAMYWYRQDPGQGLRLIYYSQIVNDFQKGDIAEGYSVSREKKESFPLTVTSAQKNPTAFYLCASSGTANKSGETQYFGPGTRLLVL.

The chain joins TRBV11-3 to TRBJ1-5, with D possibly being TRBD1 (5 bases). This CDR3 has 17 residues. The germline CDR1 and CDR2 sequences are SGHNT and YENEEA. The V end lost 1 base, the J end lost 3 bases, and 16 bases lay between the germline ends. The CDR3 DNA sequence: TGTGCCAGCAGCTTAGTAGTACGCAGGGTCCCCAATCAGCCCCAGCATTTT. Amino acids: CASSLVVRRVPNQPQHF.

V is TRBV2 and J is TRBJ2-5; 10 bases are shared with TRBD1. With V trimmed by 5 bases and J by 3 bases, 3 bases remained unmatched. Germline V gives CDR1 SNHLY, CDR2 FYNNEI. The CDR3 extends over 14 amino acids. The CDR3 protein is CASSSGTGEETQYF. The CDR3 nucleotides are TGTGCCAGCAGTTCCGGGACAGGGGAAGAGACCCAGTACTTC.

The chain carries TRBV5-1 and TRBJ2-5; the match to TRBD2 covers 9 bases. Trimming cost V 3 bases and J 4 bases; bases outside gene matches: 4. This CDR3 region has 14 residues. Germline V gives CDR1 SGHRS, CDR2 YFSETQ. For the CDR3, the DNA is TGCGCCAGCAGCTATAGCGGGAGAAGAGAGACCCAGTACTTC. It codes for CASSYSGRRETQYF.

V gene TRBV7-2 combines with J gene TRBJ1-1; a weak D match, TRBD1 (5 bases). The V gene lost 4 bases and the J gene lost 2 bases, with 8 bases spanning the gap. CDR1 is SGHTA and CDR2 is FQGNSA in the germline V gene. The CDR3 length is 13 residues. DNA of the CDR3: TGTGCCAGCAGCTCGACAGTTAACACTGAAGCTTTCTTT. It is translated as CASSSTVNTEAFF.

The rearrangement uses TRBV12-3 or TRBV12-4 and TRBJ2-1; perhaps TRBD1 as D (5 bases). V was pared by 3 bases and J by 12 bases, with 9 bases between. This CDR3 region has 11 residues. Here the CDR3 DNA reads TGTGCCAGCAGTTTTACAGGTTGGCAGTTCTTC. Residues: CASSFTGWQFF.

The chain carries TRBV5-1 and TRBJ2-2; D is possibly TRBD1 (6 bases). Deletions cut 5 bases from V and 4 bases from J, with 12 bases between. This CDR3 has 14 amino acids. Germline V gene data show CDR1 as SGHRS and CDR2 as YFSETQ. CDR3 in DNA: TGCGCCAGCAGAGTGGACAGTGGCACCGGGGAGCTGTTTTTT. This gives the protein CASRVDSGTGELFF.

This clone was counted once. The chain has TRBV15 and TRBJ2-7, with a possible D match to TRBD2 (6 bases). With 3 bases removed from V and 3 bases from J, the gap between germline ends came to 12 bases. The germline V gene has CDR1 LNHNV and CDR2 YYDKDF (reference sequence). The CDR3 is 14 amino acids. The CDR3 reads CATSRGGLLYEQYF. CDR3 nucleotide sequence: TGTGCCACCAGCAGGGGGGGACTCCTCTACGAGCAGTACTTC.

This clone was picked up one time. The chain recombines TRBV19 with TRBJ2-1; 8 bases match TRBD2. CDR3 size: 15 residues. V dropped 5 bases and J dropped 5; count of bases not matched to a gene: 8. Germline CDR1 and CDR2: LNHDA and SQIVND (reference sequence). This CDR3 reads CASSPFGAGDNEQFF. CDR3 in DNA: TGTGCCAGTAGTCCCTTCGGAGCGGGAGACAATGAGCAGTTCTTC.

J is TRBJ1-6 and V is TRBV6-5; 8 bases map to TRBD1. Germline trimming cut 6 bases from V and 5 bases from J; bases unmatched to any gene: 3. CDR1 and CDR2 (germline): MNHEY, SVGAGI. This CDR3 has 14 residues. CDR3 coding DNA: TGTGCCAGCAGCAGGGGACAGGATAATTCACCCCTCCACTTT. As protein: CASSRGQDNSPLHF.